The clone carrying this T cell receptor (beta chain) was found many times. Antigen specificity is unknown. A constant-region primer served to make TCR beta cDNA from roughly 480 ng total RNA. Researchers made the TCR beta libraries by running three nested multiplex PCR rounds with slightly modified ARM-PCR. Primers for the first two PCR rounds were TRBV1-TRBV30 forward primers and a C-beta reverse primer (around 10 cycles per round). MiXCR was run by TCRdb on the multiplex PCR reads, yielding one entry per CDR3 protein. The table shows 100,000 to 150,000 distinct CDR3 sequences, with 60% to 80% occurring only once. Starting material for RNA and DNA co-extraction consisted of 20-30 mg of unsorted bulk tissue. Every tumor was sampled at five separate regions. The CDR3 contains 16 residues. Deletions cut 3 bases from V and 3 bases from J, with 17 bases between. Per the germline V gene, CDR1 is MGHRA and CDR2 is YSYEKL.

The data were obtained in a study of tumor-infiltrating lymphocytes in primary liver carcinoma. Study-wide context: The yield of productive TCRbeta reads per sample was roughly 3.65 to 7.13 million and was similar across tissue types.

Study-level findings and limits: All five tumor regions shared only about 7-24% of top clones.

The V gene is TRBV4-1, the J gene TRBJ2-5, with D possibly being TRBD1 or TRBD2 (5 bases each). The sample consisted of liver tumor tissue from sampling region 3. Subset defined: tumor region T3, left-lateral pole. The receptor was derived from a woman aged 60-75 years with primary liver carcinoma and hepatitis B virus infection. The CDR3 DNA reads TGCGCCAGCAGCCAGGGTACGTCGGGACCCGAAGAGACCCAGTACTTC. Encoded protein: CASSQGTSGPEETQYF.